The clone carrying this T cell receptor (beta chain) was recorded a few times. Sample treatment: oral pan-JAK inhibitor, 5-10 mg twice daily. Extraction of RNA preceded its reverse transcription into cDNA, which served as the sequencing template. TCRdb keeps only in-frame clones here, not all; method: immunoSEQ multiplex PCR. The sample consists of some 190,000 clones, roughly three fifths of them appearing once. The source of the sample is a study of CD8+ T cells in alopecia areata. The CDR3 consists of 19 residues. Unmatched junction bases numbered 9, after V lost 0 bases and J lost 0 bases. The germline V gene encodes CDR1 SGDLS and CDR2 YYNGEE.

J is TRBJ2-1 and V is TRBV9; 10 bases are a match to TRBD1. The sample here was CD4+ T cells sorted from blood, taken at week 4, from a patient treated with tofacitinib. The clonotype originates from a human donor with alopecia areata. CDR3 in amino acids: CASSVAGGRQGASYNEQFF. The CDR3 coding sequence is TGTGCCAGCAGCGTAGCTGGAGGGAGACAGGGGGCCTCCTACAATGAGCAGTTCTTC.